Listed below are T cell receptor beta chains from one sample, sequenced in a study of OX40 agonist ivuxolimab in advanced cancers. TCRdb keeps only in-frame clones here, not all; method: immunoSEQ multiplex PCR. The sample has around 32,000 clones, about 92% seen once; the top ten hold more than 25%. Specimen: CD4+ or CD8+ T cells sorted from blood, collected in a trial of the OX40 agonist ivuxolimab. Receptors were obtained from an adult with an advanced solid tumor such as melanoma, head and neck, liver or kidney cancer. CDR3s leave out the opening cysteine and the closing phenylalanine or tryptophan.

CDR3aa: ASSLVAGPYYGYT; j_gene: TRBJ1-2; v_gene: TRBV28
CDR3aa: ASSDKDRTYEQY; j_gene: TRBJ2-7; v_gene: TRBV2
CDR3aa: ASSPGGAGNTIY; j_gene: TRBJ1-3; v_gene: TRBV9
CDR3aa: ASSDWGTGVYNEQF; j_gene: TRBJ2-1; v_gene: TRBV6-4
CDR3aa: ASSDRDGSSTDTQY; j_gene: TRBJ2-3; v_gene: TRBV9
CDR3aa: ASTIWTGSIAGNQPQH; j_gene: TRBJ1-5; v_gene: TRBV5-8
CDR3aa: ASSPVGSGRDYEQY; j_gene: TRBJ2-7; v_gene: TRBV4-2
CDR3aa: ASRWGLAGAGEQY; j_gene: TRBJ2-7; v_gene: TRBV5-6
CDR3aa: ASSFFGGADEQF; j_gene: TRBJ2-1; v_gene: TRBV5-4
CDR3aa: ASTRGDPRTGELF; j_gene: TRBJ2-2; v_gene: TRBV19
CDR3aa: ASTPDREGRGYT; j_gene: TRBJ1-2; v_gene: TRBV27
CDR3aa: ASMDRANTEAF; j_gene: TRBJ1-1; v_gene: TRBV5-1
CDR3aa: ASSLVTDTQY; j_gene: TRBJ2-3; v_gene: TRBV5-4
CDR3aa: ASSMQGALNYGYT; j_gene: TRBJ1-2; v_gene: TRBV19
CDR3aa: ASEGLAPNNEQF; j_gene: TRBJ2-1; v_gene: TRBV7-9
CDR3aa: ASSQRPGADEQF; j_gene: TRBJ2-1; v_gene: TRBV4-1
CDR3aa: ASSYRVGGQPQH; j_gene: TRBJ1-5; v_gene: TRBV6-5
CDR3aa: ASSPTTALTETYNEQF; j_gene: TRBJ2-1; v_gene: TRBV28
CDR3aa: ASIGLGTDTQY; j_gene: TRBJ2-3; v_gene: TRBV27
CDR3aa: SVEADRGRYTGELF; j_gene: TRBJ2-2; v_gene: TRBV29-1